This T cell receptor (beta chain) derives from a study of long-term antiretroviral therapy in people with HIV. Survey-level immunoSEQ v3.0 assays were run. Produced via immunoSEQ multiplex PCR; TCRdb's table is partial and in-frame only. The repertoire consists of about 25,000 clones, with around 83% occurring once and the leading ten covering 4.5% to 5.5%. Trimming shortened V by 1 base and J by 6 bases, and 10 bases separated the two germline ends. Germline V gene lookup returns CDR1 KGHSH and CDR2 LQKENI. The CDR3 runs 14 residues. In its sample, this clone was seen once. The sample in question was unsorted PBMCs, obtained 3 years after starting antiretroviral therapy. The chain joins TRBV18 to TRBJ2-1, with a weak D call TRBD2 (5 bases). The source is a man between 18 and 35 years old with HIV. The CDR3 sequence: CASSPQGTSNEQFF. CDR3 coding DNA: TGTGCCAGCTCACCACAGGGAACTAGCAATGAGCAGTTCTTC. The full variable domain, in which reference TRBV18 and TRBJ2-1 provide the parts outside the CDR3, is NAGVMQNPRHLVRRRGQEARLRCSPMKGHSHVYWYRQLPEEGLKFMVYLQKENIIDESGMPKERFSAEFPKEGPSILRIQQVVRGDSAAYFCASSPQGTSNEQFFGPGTRLTVL.